Shown below are 20 T cell receptor beta chains from a single sample sequenced in a study of cytomegalovirus exposure and HLA in healthy donors. Vbeta (60) and Jbeta (13) primers were used in the PCR. Profiled with immunoSEQ multiplex PCR; TCRdb holds only in-frame clones, not every one. The table lists approximately 81,000 clones, over 65% of them singletons. Sequenced input: PBMCs. These receptors came from a man aged 45-60 years in good health and CMV-seropositive.

The chain couples TRBV9 to TRBJ2-7, with TRBD2 matching 10 bases. With 0 bases clipped from V and 4 bases from J, the junction kept 1 base outside the gene matches. In germline, CDR1 is SGDLS, CDR2 YYNGEE. The CDR3 is 14 amino acids. The chain's CDR3 is CASSVEAGGYEQYF. In nucleotides, the CDR3 is TGTGCCAGCAGCGTAGAAGCGGGAGGGTACGAGCAGTACTTC.

This chain connects TRBV19 to TRBJ2-1; 9 bases match TRBD2. V trimming: 4 bases; J trimming: 6 bases; junction bases outside the gene matches: 4. This CDR3 contains 14 residues. CDR1 is LNHDA, CDR2 SQIVND, per germline (reference sequence). The CDR3 DNA reads as TGTGCCAGTAGTAGGATAGCGGGAGTCAATGAGCAGTTCTTC. Translating gives CASSRIAGVNEQFF. The entire variable domain, with the rest obtained from reference TRBV19 and TRBJ2-1, is as follows: DGGITQSPKYLFRKEGQNVTLSCEQNLNHDAMYWYRQDPGQGLRLIYYSQIVNDFQKGDIAEGYSVSREKKESFPLTVTSAQKNPTAFYLCASSRIAGVNEQFFGPGTRLTVL.

The sample holds one count of this clone. The gene calls are TRBV18 and TRBJ2-7; 13 bases map to TRBD2. Per germline, CDR1 KGHSH and CDR2 LQKENI. This CDR3 spans 17 amino acids. The trim removed 4 bases at V and 7 bases at J, leaving 13 bases unmatched. The CDR3 protein is CASSHLQGLAGLGEQYF. The CDR3 nucleotides read TGTGCCAGCTCACACCTCCAGGGACTAGCGGGATTGGGTGAGCAGTACTTC.

The J gene is TRBJ2-2, the V gene TRBV9; perhaps TRBD1 as D (6 bases). This CDR3 comprises 15 residues. Germline V lookup: CDR1 SGDLS, CDR2 YYNGEE. V shed 1 base and J shed 2 bases, with 9 bases lying between them. This chain's CDR3 is CASSVSGDNTGELFF. CDR3 nucleotide sequence: TGTGCCAGCAGCGTATCAGGGGACAACACCGGGGAGCTGTTTTTT.

This clone was seen only once. The V gene is TRBV19, the J gene TRBJ2-7; D is perhaps TRBD1 (6 bases). Germline assignment: CDR1 LNHDA and CDR2 SQIVND (reference sequence). Between the trimmed V and J ends, which lost 5 bases and 2 bases, there was a span of 13 bases. The length of the CDR3 is 14 residues. CDR3 in DNA: TGTGCCAGTAGTCACCGGGACAAGCCCTACGAGCAGTACTTC. This encodes CASSHRDKPYEQYF.

CDR3 region: CASSQERGQPQHF. The CDR3, as DNA: TGTGCCAGCAGCCAAGAAAGGGGGCAGCCCCAGCATTTT. V usage is TRBV4-2 and J usage is TRBJ1-5, with D possibly being TRBD1 (6 bases). Germline V lookup: CDR1 LGHNA, CDR2 YNFKEQ. The CDR3 totals 13 residues. Trimming cost V 0 bases and J 7 bases, with 7 bases left between them.

This sequence joins TRBV2 and TRBJ1-1, with D tentatively TRBD1 (6 bases). From germline, CDR1 is SNHLY and CDR2 FYNNEI. V gave up 8 bases and J gave up 2 bases, with 24 bases separating them. The CDR3 is 17 amino acids. CDR3 coding DNA: TGTGCCAGCTCCTCAGGGGCAAGGGGCTTTCAAAACACTGAAGCTTTCTTT. It yields the protein CASSSGARGFQNTEAFF.

The J gene is TRBJ2-3, the V gene TRBV29-1, with 8 bases fitting TRBD1. This CDR3 contains 15 residues. V lost 4 bases to trimming and J lost 3 bases; unmatched junction nucleotides: 9. Germline V CDR1 and CDR2: SQVTM, ANQGSEA. This chain's CDR3 is CSVAPARGLTDTQYF. In nucleotides, the CDR3 is TGCAGCGTTGCGCCTGCCAGGGGGCTAACAGATACGCAGTATTTT.

This chain connects TRBV7-6 to TRBJ1-3, with no clear D. The CDR3 length is 14 residues. Germline CDR1 reads SGHVS; CDR2 reads FNYEAQ. V shed 1 base and J shed 0 bases, with 4 bases lying between them. The CDR3 loop reads CASSLGVSGNTIYF. For the CDR3, the DNA is TGTGCCAGCAGCTTAGGAGTCTCTGGAAACACCATATATTTT.

The chain links TRBV15 to TRBJ1-4, with 7 nucleotides matching TRBD1. Germline V gene data show CDR1 as LNHNV and CDR2 as YYDKDF (reference sequence). The CDR3 runs 15 residues. V lost 4 bases, J lost 0 bases, and 2 bases stayed unmatched. Written as DNA, the CDR3 is TGTGCCACCAGCAAAGGGACAGCAACTAATGAAAAACTGTTTTTT. As protein: CATSKGTATNEKLFF.

V gene TRBV7-2 combines with J gene TRBJ2-1; D possibly corresponds to TRBD2 (5 bases). V lost 5 bases to trimming and J lost 6 bases, with 11 bases between them. CDR3 size: 13 residues. Per the germline V gene, CDR1 is SGHTA and CDR2 is FQGNSA. This CDR3 reads CASSPIGGNEQFF. CDR3 coding DNA: TGTGCCAGCAGCCCAATCGGAGGCAATGAGCAGTTCTTC. Drawing the rest from reference TRBV7-2 and TRBJ2-1, the complete variable domain is GAGVSQSPSNKVTEKGKDVELRCDPISGHTALYWYRQSLGQGLEFLIYFQGNSAPDKSGLPSDRFSAERTGGSVSTLTIQRTQQEDSAVYLCASSPIGGNEQFFGPGTRLTVL.

The rearrangement joins TRBV7-2 to TRBJ1-5; 8 nucleotides align to TRBD1. This CDR3 spans 15 amino acids. J gave up 4 bases and V 4 bases, and 6 bases lay outside the gene matches. Germline assignment: CDR1 SGHTA and CDR2 FQGNSA. The CDR3 nucleotides are TGTGCCAGCAGCTCCAGACAGGGGTTAAATCAGCCCCAGCATTTT. Encoded protein: CASSSRQGLNQPQHF.

On this clone: Other DNA sequences in this specimen translate into the identical CDR3. The chain couples TRBV9 to TRBJ1-3, with no clear D. V lost 4 bases and J lost 0, with 11 bases in between. There are 15 residues in the CDR3. Germline lookup yields CDR1 SGDLS and CDR2 YYNGEE. Written as DNA, the CDR3 is TGTGCCAGCAGCCTCAGTGACTTCTCTGGAAACACCATATATTTT. Its protein is CASSLSDFSGNTIYF.

V usage is TRBV2 and J usage is TRBJ2-4; TRBD2 matches 14 bases. Germline V lookup: CDR1 SNHLY, CDR2 FYNNEI. The trim removed 6 bases at V and 0 bases at J, leaving 22 bases unmatched. This CDR3 has 23 residues. The CDR3 is CASSEQNSPGTSGSPVAKNIQYF. In DNA, the CDR3 is TGTGCCAGCAGCGAACAAAACTCCCCCGGGACTAGCGGGAGCCCAGTAGCCAAAAACATTCAGTACTTC.

V usage is TRBV7-8 and J usage is TRBJ2-1; 7 bases match TRBD2. The V gene end was trimmed by 3 bases and the J gene end by 3 bases; junction bases not matched to a gene: 5. This CDR3 has 15 amino acids. Germline lookup yields CDR1 SGHVS and CDR2 FQNEAQ. CDR3 region: CASSLQAGNYNEQFF. The CDR3 bases are TGTGCCAGCAGCTTGCAAGCGGGAAACTACAATGAGCAGTTCTTC.

The chain couples TRBV10-3 to TRBJ2-7, with 11 nucleotides matching TRBD2. CDR3 size: 18 residues. The V and J ends lost 4 bases and 0 bases, in that order; junction bases with no gene match: 11. Germline values: CDR1 ENHRY, CDR2 SYGVKD. CDR3 coding DNA: TGTGCCATCAGTGGAACTAGCGGGAGATCAAGGAACTCCTACGAGCAGTACTTC. This gives the protein CAISGTSGRSRNSYEQYF.

This clone came up a few times. One junction end disagrees with the germline gene, perhaps due to a read error. V usage is TRBV5-1 and J usage is TRBJ2-6; 12 nucleotides line up with TRBD1. Germline V gives CDR1 SGHRS, CDR2 YFSETQ. CDR3 size: 18 residues. CDR3 sequence: CASSLGDRGRSGANGLTF. CDR3 nucleotide sequence: TGCGCCAGCAGCTTGGGGGACAGGGGGCGCAGTGGGGCCAACGGCCTGACTTTC.

This clone appeared a single time. The V gene is TRBV13, the J gene TRBJ2-3; no reliable D call. This CDR3 region has 14 residues. The V gene lost 3 bases and the J gene lost 4 bases, with 11 bases spanning the gap. CDR1 is PRHDT, CDR2 FYEKMQ, per germline (reference sequence). CDR3 sequence reads: CASSFRLVADTQYF. Written as DNA, the CDR3 is TGTGCCAGCAGCTTCCGGCTAGTGGCAGATACGCAGTATTTT.

The rearrangement joins TRBV7-9 to TRBJ2-3; tentatively, D is TRBD2 (5 bases). CDR1 and CDR2 (germline): SEHNR, FQNEAQ (reference sequence). V was clipped by 3 bases and J by 3 bases, with 7 bases between them. CDR3 length equals 13 residues. The CDR3 loop is CASSFRETDTQYF. In DNA, the CDR3 is TGTGCCAGCAGCTTCCGGGAAACAGATACGCAGTATTTT.

The chain uses TRBV29-1 and TRBJ2-2; 8 positions agree with TRBD2. Germline V gene data show CDR1 as SQVTM and CDR2 as ANQGSEA. Trimming took 7 bases from V and 1 from J; bases not matched to a gene: 8. This CDR3 region has 15 residues. In DNA form, the CDR3 reads TGCAGCGCCCGGACTAGCACCAAGAACACCGGGGAGCTGTTTTTT. This sequence encodes CSARTSTKNTGELFF.